The entry that follows covers one TCR beta chain sequence. The antigen remains unidentified. The entry originates in a study of Ad26.COV2.S vaccination and SARS-CoV-2 variants. Findings of the study overall: With respect to non-spike TCR breadth, vaccine and placebo recipients were similar. The analyses of TCR breadth and depth may have understated the size of total T cell responses.

Treatment specified: about 20 received Ad26.COV2.S at low or high dose, single or two shots; roughly five received placebo; per-sample allocation not given. Vaccine and placebo recipients were sampled on day 63 after the first injection. Sequenced by immunoSEQ multiplex PCR; TCRdb stores in-frame clones only, minus some. The sample lists 300,000 to 350,000 clones, 85% to 90% occurring once. There are 16 residues in the CDR3. Trimming stripped 5 bases from V and 0 bases from J, with 13 bases between. Per germline, CDR1 SGHTA and CDR2 FQGTGA. The chain couples TRBV7-3 to TRBJ2-2; no clear D gene. The source is a person between 18 and 65 years old who received the Ad26.COV2.S COVID-19 vaccine or a placebo. This sample comprised peripheral blood, obtained in a trial of Ad26.COV2.S vaccine versus placebo. The CDR3 protein is CASSPTLAANTGELFF. The CDR3 bases are TGTGCCAGCAGCCCGACCCTGGCGGCGAACACCGGGGAGCTGTTTTTT.